A selection of T cell receptor beta chains follows, all from one sample in a study of PD-1 blockade in classical Hodgkin lymphoma. The repertoire was sequenced with immunoSEQ multiplex PCR; TCRdb's copy has only in-frame clones and lacks some. The table includes about 64,000 clones, approximately 90% detected once. Sequencing used peripheral blood mononuclear cells (PBMCs), obtained before the fourth cycle of nivolumab. These TCRs come from a human donor with classical Hodgkin lymphoma. Both conserved end residues are trimmed from each CDR3. Expanded clones get a size class; other rows say once, few or many, or leave the size out.

abundance | j_gene | v_gene | CDR3aa
- | TRBJ1-3 | TRBV5-4 | ASSLMGYSGNTIY
- | TRBJ2-1 | TRBV21-1 | ASRVDGEQF
- | TRBJ2-1 | TRBV7-2 | ASSLAGGAYNEQF
- | TRBJ1-4 | TRBV5-1 | ASSPGRKRDEKLF
- | TRBJ1-2 | TRBV30 | AWTPRTGYGYT
- | TRBJ1-2 | TRBV2 | ASSEEGDYGYT
- | TRBJ2-7 | TRBV11-2 | ASSQRQGGIEQY
once | TRBJ2-5 | TRBV7-3 | ASSSNRVGETQY
- | TRBJ2-6 | TRBV19 | ASSRGTAGANVLT
- | TRBJ2-1 | TRBV2 | ASSVGVGEDNEQF
- | TRBJ2-7 | TRBV11-2 | ASSLSGGYEQY
- | TRBJ2-5 | TRBV7-9 | ASRPPRDREETQY
- | TRBJ2-5 | TRBV5-1 | ASSWDRQETQY
- | TRBJ2-7 | TRBV7-2 | ASSLQVGQAPTYEQY
- | TRBJ2-1 | TRBV19 | ASSMTSGSNEQF
- | TRBJ1-1 | TRBV19 | ASSKSPSTEAF
few | TRBJ1-5 | TRBV28 | ASTEDRGLGNQPQH
- | TRBJ2-1 | TRBV7-2 | ASSLAGGINEQF
- | TRBJ2-1 | TRBV27 | ASSLRWARSGEQF
- | TRBJ2-2 | TRBV11-2 | ASSFLAAPGELF
- | TRBJ2-7 | TRBV27 | ASSLHDRVYEQY
- | TRBJ2-4 | TRBV5-1 | ASSLGTGSLAKNIQY
- | TRBJ2-7 | TRBV7-9 | ASSGYVGSVYEQY
once | TRBJ2-5 | TRBV28 | ASSLTASQQETQY
- | TRBJ1-1 | TRBV25-1 | ASSVHRGAEMAEAF
- | TRBJ1-5 | TRBV15 | ATSRVTGVDQPQH
- | TRBJ2-7 | TRBV7-9 | ASSPGQVIEQY
- | TRBJ2-7 | TRBV10-2 | ASSLTLAGGKQY
- | TRBJ1-5 | TRBV7-6 | ASSLYNQPQH
- | TRBJ2-7 | TRBV6-5 | ASSQGAGPSYEQY
few | TRBJ2-3 | TRBV5-4 | ASSLGVGATDTQY
- | TRBJ1-1 | TRBV6-1 | ASSYAPNTEAF
- | TRBJ2-5 | TRBV7-9 | ASSLSETQY
- | TRBJ2-5 | TRBV11-2 | ASSLLGLGRAETQY
- | TRBJ2-5 | TRBV11-3 | ASSPQTGGSETQY
- | TRBJ2-7 | TRBV19 | ASSIPGGSYEQY
- | TRBJ1-4 | TRBV5-1 | ATKPSLKDEKLF
- | TRBJ2-1 | TRBV4-1 | ASSHEGLAGLYNEQF
- | TRBJ2-7 | TRBV19 | ASKGRQSDYEQY
- | TRBJ1-4 | TRBV10-3 | AIRSAGTENEKLF
once | TRBJ2-3 | TRBV15 | ATSDNHFSFALLAGDADTQY
- | TRBJ2-5 | TRBV4-1 | ASSSDSGETQY
- | TRBJ1-1 | TRBV10-1 | ASSESQRNTEAF
- | TRBJ2-2 | TRBV20-1 | SARETGELF
- | TRBJ2-7 | TRBV18 | ASSLDSYEQY
- | TRBJ2-4 | TRBV9 | ASQGPENIQY
- | TRBJ2-1 | TRBV5-1 | ASGGRGPMYYNEQF
- | TRBJ2-6 | TRBV9 | ASRSSGANVLT
- | TRBJ2-3 | TRBV7-9 | ASSLVGTSGRAAQY
- | TRBJ2-3 | TRBV5-1 | ASSEHRVSDTQY
few | TRBJ1-5 | TRBV6-1 | ASRATGISNQPQH
- | TRBJ2-1 | TRBV7-8 | ASSLGTSGRNNEQF